This T cell receptor (beta chain) was observed in a study of T cell responses to AZD1222 COVID-19 vaccine. Study findings and constraints: The number of AZD1222 recipients seropositive at baseline was only five to seven.

TCRdb's copy holds only in-frame clones and misses some; the assay was immunoSEQ multiplex PCR. The data hold fewer than 180,000 clones, with 85% to 95% observed a single time. As for this clone: Its antigen is unidentified.

Trimming cost V 2 bases and J 2 bases, with 19 bases left between them. The germline gives CDR1 MNHEY, CDR2 SVGEGT. The length of the CDR3 is 18 residues. The sequence came from an adult in good health. Sequencing was performed on peripheral blood, taken on day 0 of AZD1222 vaccination. The V and J genes are TRBV6-2 or TRBV6-3 and TRBJ2-1, with D possibly TRBD1 on 6 matching bases. CDR3 amino acids: CASSYRAEGQGTYNEQFF. The CDR3 region has the DNA TGTGCCAGCAGTTACCGCGCTGAGGGCCAGGGGACCTACAATGAGCAGTTCTTC.